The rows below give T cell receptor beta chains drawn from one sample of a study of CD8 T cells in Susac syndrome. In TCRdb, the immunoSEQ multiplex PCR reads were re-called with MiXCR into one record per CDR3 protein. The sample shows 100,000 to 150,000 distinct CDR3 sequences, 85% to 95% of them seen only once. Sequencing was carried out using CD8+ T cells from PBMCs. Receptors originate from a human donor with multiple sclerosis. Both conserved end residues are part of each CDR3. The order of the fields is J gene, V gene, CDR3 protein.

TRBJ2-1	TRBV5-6	CASSTASGSNEQFF
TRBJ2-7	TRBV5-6	CASSLLGQNFYEQYF
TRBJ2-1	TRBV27	CASTVDAMSYNEQFF
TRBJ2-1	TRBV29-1	CSVSGQGAYNEQFF
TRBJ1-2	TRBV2	CASHDRDGYTF
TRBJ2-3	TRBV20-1	CSQRATDTQYF
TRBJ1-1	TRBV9	CASSTTGGIVNTEAFF
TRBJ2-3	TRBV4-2	CASSPLGGDTQYF
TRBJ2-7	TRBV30	CAWSVRGFSYEQYF
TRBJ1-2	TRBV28	CASSSTPGENYGYTF
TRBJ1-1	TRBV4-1	CASSQVVMNTEAFF
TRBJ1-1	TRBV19	CASSIKGTEAFF
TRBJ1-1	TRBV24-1	CATSTGQMNTEAFF
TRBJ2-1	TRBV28	CASSSSGTGAYNEQFF
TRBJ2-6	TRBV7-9	CASSAQGRLGANVLTF
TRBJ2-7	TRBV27	CASSLGGAATYEQYF
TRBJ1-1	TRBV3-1	CASSPGEGHTEAFF
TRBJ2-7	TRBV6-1	CASRPDTPYEQYF
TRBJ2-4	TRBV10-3	CAISEGLRSFIQYF
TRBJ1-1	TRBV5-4	CASSTGGGQGAGEAFF
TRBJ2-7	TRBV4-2	CASSQEGYEQYF
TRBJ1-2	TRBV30	CASEDEEVQYGYTF
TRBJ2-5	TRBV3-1	CASSQVRETQYF
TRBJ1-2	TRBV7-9	CASSLGGGFGYTF
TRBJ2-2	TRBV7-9	CASSSRDRGNTGELFF
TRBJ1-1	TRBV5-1	CASSALQGRRTEAFF
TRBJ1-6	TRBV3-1	CASSHWTGLSYNSPLHF
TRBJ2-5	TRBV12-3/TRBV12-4	CASSIGDNQETQYF
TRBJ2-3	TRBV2	CASSPGEDTQYF
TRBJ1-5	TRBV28	CASSGFSNQPQHF
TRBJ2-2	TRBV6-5	CASSYSVRLAGELFF
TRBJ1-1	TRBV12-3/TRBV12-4	CASSPNRGLNTEAFF
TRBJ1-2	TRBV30	CACPSPRANGYTF
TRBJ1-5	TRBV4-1	CASSPLYREIQPQHF